Reported below is one T cell receptor (beta chain). TCRdb keeps only in-frame clones here, not all; method: immunoSEQ multiplex PCR. The sample records approximately 46,000 clones, 77% being singletons. This sample is drawn from a study of OX40 agonist ivuxolimab in advanced cancers. Whole-study context: Patients assigned to dose escalation were diagnosed with hepatocellular carcinoma, melanoma, renal cell or head and neck cancer.

The V and J ends lost 4 bases and 9 bases respectively, with 9 bases between them. The CDR3 has 10 residues. CDR1 and CDR2 (germline): SQVTM, ANQGSEA. This sequence was found in an adult with an advanced solid tumor such as melanoma, head and neck, liver or kidney cancer. The chain combines TRBV29-1 with TRBJ2-5; D call uncertain. The input for sequencing was CD4+ or CD8+ T cells sorted from blood, taken in a trial of the OX40 agonist ivuxolimab. The CDR3 here is CSVGGGPQYF. The CDR3 DNA is TGCAGCGTTGGCGGTGGGCCCCAGTACTTC.